This T cell receptor (beta chain) was found in a study of cytomegalovirus exposure and HLA in healthy donors. The table came from immunoSEQ multiplex PCR; TCRdb's copy has only in-frame clones and leaves some out. This sample has 110,000 to 150,000 clones; 94% occur once, and the top ten carry roughly 1.9%. Findings of the study overall: Among TCR beta chains, those listed as cytomegalovirus-associated numbered over 150.

As to this clone: Its cognate antigen is unknown.

The germline CDR1 and CDR2 sequences are LNHDA and SQIVND (reference sequence). The CDR3 length is 14 residues. Trimming took 2 bases from V and 2 from J, leaving 9 bases between them. This receptor was taken from a young man in good health and CMV-seropositive. The sample consisted of PBMCs. V gene TRBV19 combines with J gene TRBJ1-2; D not certain. CDR3 amino acids: CASSIITENYGYTF. The CDR3 nucleotides are TGTGCCAGTAGTATAATAACAGAGAACTATGGCTACACCTTC.